This TCR beta chain derives from a study of metastatic and nonmetastatic thyroid tumors. Study overall: The authors compared repertoires across blood and tumor or nodule tissue from malignant and benign thyroid patients. Study results and limitations: Reports indicated that malignant thyroid tumors showed significantly higher TCR beta diversity than benign nodules did, in blood and tumor.

Ten or more counts support this clone. Antigen specificity is unknown. Trimming left V 2 bases short and J 5 bases short, with 15 bases between. Germline V gives CDR1 LGHNT, CDR2 FRNRAP. The CDR3 has 16 amino acids. No treatment had been given to any patient before thyroid surgery. Source study methods: The study built a papillary thyroid cancer distant-metastasis classifier from CDR3 differences across clinicopathological groups. Via MiXCR, TCRdb re-called the PCR reads. The V and J calls and clone size are TCRdb's, not the authors'. This table holds 33,000 or so clones, roughly 19% found once. The sequence was obtained from a female donor with papillary thyroid cancer or a benign thyroid nodule (not recorded which). Some clones in this sample may be carry-over from other donors' samples. The chain recombines TRBV12-5 with TRBJ2-2, with D tentatively TRBD1 (6 bases). Sequenced sample: blood. The CDR3 reads CASGLPGRGGTGELFF. CDR3 sequence (DNA): TGTGCTAGTGGTTTGCCGGGCAGGGGCGGGACCGGGGAGCTGTTTTTT.